The rows below give T cell receptor beta chains drawn from one sample of a study of cytomegalovirus exposure and HLA in healthy donors. The protocol was immunoSEQ multiplex PCR, while the TCRdb copy is restricted to in-frame clones and leaves out a portion. The sample carries some 190,000 clones, 85% recorded once. The sequenced sample was PBMCs. These receptors were collected from a boy aged 2 to 9 in good health and CMV-seronegative. CDR3s leave out the opening cysteine and the closing phenylalanine or tryptophan.

j_gene: TRBJ2-3
v_gene: TRBV7-9
CDR3aa: ASTLGQYTDTQY

j_gene: TRBJ1-6
v_gene: TRBV6-5
CDR3aa: ASRGTQYNSPLH

j_gene: TRBJ2-1
v_gene: TRBV15
CDR3aa: ATSRDWGRDDNEQF

j_gene: TRBJ2-1
v_gene: TRBV7-9
CDR3aa: ASSLSPGAWNEQF

j_gene: TRBJ2-1
v_gene: TRBV6-1
CDR3aa: ASSENYFSYNEQF

j_gene: TRBJ1-2
v_gene: TRBV27
CDR3aa: ASSNDRANYGYT

j_gene: TRBJ2-2
v_gene: TRBV9
CDR3aa: ASNPEGTGELF

j_gene: TRBJ2-2
v_gene: TRBV7-9
CDR3aa: ASSLVIIGETGELF

j_gene: TRBJ1-1
v_gene: TRBV6-6
CDR3aa: ASSYFVQLNTEAF

j_gene: TRBJ2-2
v_gene: TRBV9
CDR3aa: ASSVGWGGAGELF

j_gene: TRBJ2-7
v_gene: TRBV6-5
CDR3aa: ASSYLPSYEQY

j_gene: -
v_gene: TRBV5-4
CDR3aa: ASSWGQGAYEQY

j_gene: TRBJ1-1
v_gene: TRBV5-1
CDR3aa: ASSLGPRENTEAF

j_gene: TRBJ2-3
v_gene: TRBV7-8
CDR3aa: ASSLGVEGGGTDTQY

j_gene: TRBJ2-5
v_gene: TRBV6-1
CDR3aa: ASSYRETQY

j_gene: TRBJ2-1
v_gene: TRBV6-1
CDR3aa: AYRVAYNEQF

j_gene: TRBJ2-2
v_gene: TRBV19
CDR3aa: ASSLGLAGTGELF

j_gene: TRBJ2-3
v_gene: TRBV28
CDR3aa: ASSFLNGDLSSTDTQY

j_gene: TRBJ2-5
v_gene: TRBV7-9
CDR3aa: ASSRGTGGGETQY

j_gene: TRBJ2-5
v_gene: TRBV2
CDR3aa: ASQKETQY

j_gene: TRBJ1-1
v_gene: TRBV7-9
CDR3aa: ASSLRTGVVTEAF

j_gene: TRBJ2-7
v_gene: TRBV7-9
CDR3aa: AFQPDSNYEQY

j_gene: TRBJ1-1
v_gene: TRBV5-4
CDR3aa: ASSTRDRVSEAF

j_gene: TRBJ1-4
v_gene: TRBV6-1
CDR3aa: ASRETGGDEKLF

j_gene: TRBJ1-1
v_gene: TRBV29-1
CDR3aa: SVESGPFSEAF

j_gene: TRBJ2-1
v_gene: TRBV27
CDR3aa: ASSFEGGPPGDNEQF

j_gene: TRBJ2-2
v_gene: TRBV5-1
CDR3aa: ASSGPGQGPPGELF

j_gene: TRBJ2-5
v_gene: TRBV5-5
CDR3aa: ASSLPGFQETQY

j_gene: TRBJ1-1
v_gene: TRBV29-1
CDR3aa: SVPGQNHEAF

j_gene: TRBJ2-3
v_gene: TRBV5-1
CDR3aa: ASSLTDTQY

j_gene: TRBJ2-7
v_gene: TRBV5-5
CDR3aa: ASSPGGSGTNYEQY

j_gene: TRBJ2-1
v_gene: TRBV7-9
CDR3aa: ASSLVAGNEQF

j_gene: TRBJ2-5
v_gene: TRBV5-1
CDR3aa: ASSLAGANPPRAQY

j_gene: TRBJ1-1
v_gene: TRBV6-1
CDR3aa: ASTQDRREAF

j_gene: TRBJ1-5
v_gene: TRBV18
CDR3aa: ASSPRDRDSPISNQPQH

j_gene: TRBJ2-1
v_gene: TRBV10-2
CDR3aa: ASTIAGGEQF

j_gene: TRBJ1-5
v_gene: TRBV5-1
CDR3aa: ASSLTGAPNQPQH

j_gene: TRBJ1-1
v_gene: TRBV9
CDR3aa: ASSGQGFNTEAF

j_gene: TRBJ2-2
v_gene: TRBV11-2
CDR3aa: ASSPEGTGGLFGELF

j_gene: TRBJ2-1
v_gene: TRBV28
CDR3aa: ASSPNRGLFYNEQF

j_gene: TRBJ2-6
v_gene: TRBV11-2
CDR3aa: ASSKMSGGRLTGANVLT

j_gene: TRBJ1-1
v_gene: TRBV5-4
CDR3aa: ASSYLQGLVTEAF

j_gene: TRBJ1-1
v_gene: TRBV19
CDR3aa: ASTGTLLPEAF

j_gene: TRBJ1-1
v_gene: TRBV18
CDR3aa: ASSPRRDRGWTEAF